Below are 20 T cell receptor beta chains sequenced from a single sample in a study of shared clonotypes between healthy human individuals (dated by TCRdb to 2019 to 2021). Receptors were amplified or captured by the immunoSEQ multiplex PCR assay. What TCRdb holds here is the immuneACCESS table cut down to in-frame rearrangements. Part of the clones is not present; checked against another copy, under half of the missing clones reflect an unresolved V gene, and the others are unexplained. Recorded for this sample are roughly 2.2 million clones; around 93% of them occurred a single time. Approximately 0.4% of the sample comes from the top ten. Source material: naive CD4+ T cells from PBMCs. The cell subset or site label, read with the paper, signifies: CD45RA+ positively selected. These receptors were obtained from a young man in good health. Some clones in this sample may be carry-over from other donors' samples.

The gene calls are TRBV5-5 and TRBJ1-2; D is perhaps TRBD1 (6 bases). Trimming pared 2 bases from V and 6 bases from J, leaving 14 bases between. Per the germline V gene, CDR1 is SGHKS and CDR2 is YYEKEE (reference sequence). The CDR3 is 14 amino acids. CDR3 in DNA: TGTGCCAGCAGCTTTTCCCCTTGGACAGATGGCTACACCTTC. Residues: CASSFSPWTDGYTF.

The CDR3 spells CASSLIRTALKGDYEQYF. CDR3 sequence (DNA): TGTGCCAGCAGCTTAATTCGGACAGCCCTCAAAGGGGACTACGAGCAGTACTTC. The chain links TRBV11-2 to TRBJ2-7; the D gene is possibly TRBD1 (6 bases). Trimming shortened V by 2 bases and J by 3 bases, and 23 bases separated the two germline ends. The germline CDR1 and CDR2 sequences are SGHAT and FQNNGV. The CDR3 has 18 amino acids.

This chain connects TRBV5-3 to TRBJ2-3; 10 nucleotides align to TRBD2. TRBV5-3 is recorded as an ORF, its role being uncertain. The V and J ends lost 3 bases and 3 bases, in that order; junction bases with no gene match: 4. The CDR3 length is 15 residues. The CDR3 DNA sequence: TGTGCCAGAAGCTCTCTAGCGGGAGTGACAGATACGCAGTATTTT. Amino acids: CARSSLAGVTDTQYF.

V and J are TRBV7-9 and TRBJ1-2; TRBD1 matches 8 bases. The CDR3 contains 14 residues. The germline CDR1 and CDR2 sequences are SEHNR and FQNEAQ (reference sequence). V lost 5 bases, J lost 3 bases, and 5 bases stayed unmatched. The CDR3 here is CASSPDRAYYGYTF. The CDR3, as DNA: TGTGCCAGCAGCCCGGACAGGGCTTACTATGGCTACACCTTC.

Concerning this clone: Other DNA sequences in the sample encode the same CDR3. The rearrangement uses TRBV23-1 and TRBJ2-7; D gene unclear. TRBV23-1 is filed as an ORF, its function uncertain. The CDR3 is made up of 12 amino acids. V was shortened by 0 bases and J by 3 bases, with 3 bases between the two germline ends. The CDR3, as DNA: TGCGCCAGCAGTCAATCCGGCTACGAGCAGTACTTC. It translates to CASSQSGYEQYF.

The rearrangement uses TRBV2 and TRBJ2-1, with D perhaps matching TRBD1 (6 bases). Trimming removed 3 bases at V and 0 bases at J, with 9 bases between. The V gene's germline CDR1 is SNHLY and CDR2 FYNNEI. This CDR3 has 15 amino acids. CDR3 sequence reads: CASSEDRSSYNEQFF. DNA for the CDR3: TGTGCCAGCAGTGAGGACAGATCCTCCTACAATGAGCAGTTCTTC.

This chain uses TRBV28 with TRBJ1-4, with D unclear. Germline V lookup: CDR1 MDHEN, CDR2 SYDVKM. The CDR3 is made up of 16 amino acids. Trimming took 4 bases from V and 5 from J, leaving 17 bases between them. The CDR3 loop is CASSSTKGLRNEKLFF. CDR3 in DNA: TGTGCCAGCAGTTCGACTAAAGGGTTGCGGAATGAAAAACTGTTTTTT. Variable domain in full (rest from reference TRBV28 and TRBJ1-4): DVKVTQSSRYLVKRTGEKVFLECVQDMDHENMFWYRQDPGLGLRLIYFSYDVKMKEKGDIPEGYSVSREKKERFSLILESASTNQTSMYLCASSSTKGLRNEKLFFGSGTQLSVL.

The rearrangement joins TRBV11-2 to TRBJ2-7; the D is unclear. This CDR3 has 13 residues. Germline V lookup: CDR1 SGHAT, CDR2 FQNNGV. V was cut by 4 bases and J by 7 bases, with 14 bases left in between. The CDR3 coding sequence is TGTGCCAGCAGCTCCCACGACATCGGGGAGCAGTACTTC. Translated: CASSSHDIGEQYF.

This clone has just one count. V and J are TRBV6-5 and TRBJ2-7; D is unresolved. Germline assignment: CDR1 MNHEY and CDR2 SVGAGI. This CDR3 is built from 15 residues. V shed 6 bases and J shed 1 base, with 16 bases lying between them. The CDR3 is CASSPGALGSYEQYF. CDR3 sequence (DNA): TGTGCCAGCAGCCCCGGCGCGCTTGGATCCTACGAGCAGTACTTC.

The gene calls are TRBV9 and TRBJ2-7, with 12 bases matching TRBD1. V was pared by 4 bases and J by 6 bases, with 8 bases of the junction left unmatched. Per the germline V gene, CDR1 is SGDLS and CDR2 is YYNGEE. The length of the CDR3 is 15 residues. CDR3 sequence (DNA): TGTGCCAGCAGCCCACCCGGGACAGGGGGCGCCGAGCAGTACTTC. This gives the protein CASSPPGTGGAEQYF.

The rearrangement joins TRBV7-3 to TRBJ2-1, with 10 bases that match TRBD2. The CDR3 has 16 residues. The V segment lost 5 bases and the J segment 2 bases; nucleotides outside the gene matches: 6. Germline V lookup: CDR1 SGHTA, CDR2 FQGTGA. This CDR3 reads CASSALAGGTYNEQFF. Here the CDR3 DNA reads TGTGCCAGCAGCGCCTTAGCGGGAGGTACCTACAATGAGCAGTTCTTC.

This clone appeared once. J is TRBJ2-5 and V is TRBV4-2; D is possibly TRBD1 (7 bases). This CDR3 has 18 residues. With 1 base removed from V and 0 bases from J, the gap between germline ends came to 18 bases. Germline CDR1 is LGHNA and CDR2 is YNFKEQ. The CDR3 reads CASSQVPGQEGYQETQYF. CDR3 DNA: TGTGCCAGCAGCCAAGTCCCCGGACAGGAGGGGTACCAAGAGACCCAGTACTTC.

The CDR3 reads CASSYSGSPYNEQFF. The DNA for the CDR3 is TGTGCCAGCAGTTACAGCGGGAGCCCCTACAATGAGCAGTTCTTC. The chain carries TRBV6-6 and TRBJ2-1; the match to TRBD2 covers 8 bases. The CDR3 contains 15 residues. CDR1 is MNHNY and CDR2 is SVGAGI in the germline V gene (reference sequence). V lost 2 bases to trimming and J lost 2 bases; unmatched junction nucleotides: 2.

This chain links TRBV5-1 with TRBJ1-2, with 8 bases matching TRBD1. Germline assignment: CDR1 SGHRS and CDR2 YFSETQ. This CDR3 comprises 14 residues. After removal of 6 bases from V and 11 bases from J, the junction contained 15 bases not matched to a gene. The CDR3, as DNA: TGCGCCAGCACCCCTGGACAGGGCCTCAAGCGGTACACCTTC. Encoded protein: CASTPGQGLKRYTF.

This clone came up once. The chain carries TRBV4-1 and TRBJ1-6; no clear D. The germline CDR1 and CDR2 sequences are MGHRA and YSYEKL. The V gene lost 5 bases and the J gene lost 11 bases, with 19 bases spanning the gap. This CDR3 is built from 15 residues. This chain's CDR3 is CASSDPTRGSAPLHF. The CDR3, as DNA: TGCGCCAGCAGCGACCCGACACGGGGTTCGGCACCCCTCCACTTT.

The chain employs TRBV7-9 and TRBJ2-1, with D possibly matching TRBD2 (6 bases). V dropped 4 bases and J dropped 5 bases, with 12 bases sitting between them. This CDR3 spans 14 amino acids. Germline loops: CDR1 SEHNR, CDR2 FQNEAQ (reference sequence). The CDR3 loop is CASSSAGQHNEQFF. CDR3 nucleotide sequence: TGTGCCAGCAGCTCGGCGGGGCAGCACAATGAGCAGTTCTTC.

The chain carries TRBV10-2 and TRBJ1-5; no reliable D call. The CDR3 is 12 residues long. CDR1 WSHSY and CDR2 SAAADI come from the germline V gene. The V and J ends lost 2 bases and 7 bases respectively, with 6 bases between them. The CDR3 sequence is CASSEGSQPQHF. CDR3 DNA sequence: TGCGCCAGCAGTGAGGGGAGCCAGCCCCAGCATTTT.

This chain links TRBV5-5 with TRBJ2-7; D may be TRBD2 (6 bases). The V end was cut by 4 bases, the J end by 5 bases, with 16 bases between. This CDR3 has 14 amino acids. From germline, CDR1 is SGHKS and CDR2 YYEKEE (reference sequence). The CDR3 DNA reads as TGTGCCAGCAGCCCCGACGGGGGTCGGGACGAGCAGTACTTC. Translating gives CASSPDGGRDEQYF.

The chain uses TRBV19 and TRBJ1-2, with D perhaps matching TRBD1 (6 bases). Trimming took off 3 bases at V and 2 bases at J, with 13 bases between the two ends. CDR3 length: 15 residues. Per germline, CDR1 LNHDA and CDR2 SQIVND (reference sequence). As DNA, the CDR3 is TGTGCCAGTAGTATTCCGCGGCAGGGGAACTATGGCTACACCTTC. Protein sequence: CASSIPRQGNYGYTF.

The chain is built from TRBV6-5 and TRBJ2-7, with D unclear. Germline CDR1 is MNHEY and CDR2 is SVGAGI. The CDR3 sequence is 15 residues long. Trimming removed 0 bases at V and 2 bases at J, with 11 bases between. CDR3 loop: CASSYSIGSTYEQYF. CDR3 DNA: TGTGCCAGCAGTTACTCGATAGGGTCGACCTACGAGCAGTACTTC.